This T cell receptor beta chain emerged from a study of siplizumab effects on memory and regulatory T cells. Study results and limitations: The authors did not confirm suppressive function in proliferating Tregs from siplizumab cultures. Neither a naive nor a memory phenotype was assignable to roughly 75-96% of proliferating CD4+ or CD8+ clones. Naive T cells appeared more varied than memory cells and looked like key alloresponse contributors. The average Treg-derived proportion among mappable alloreactive CD4+ clones was 55% to 80% with siplizumab versus around 26% in controls.

Concerning this clone: Antigen unknown.

Germline CDR1 is SGHRS and CDR2 is YFSETQ. The CDR3 runs 14 residues. V shed 4 bases, J shed 6 bases, and the junction held 7 bases outside the gene matches. Profiling relied on immunoSEQ multiplex PCR, and the TCRdb table lists in-frame clones only, not all of them. The table has around 110,000 clones, around 94% seen once. This clonotype originated in a human donor in good health. J is TRBJ2-7 and V is TRBV5-1; 10 bases agree with TRBD1. Material: non-Treg CD4+ T cells sorted from blood. The CDR3 coding sequence is TGCGCCAGCAGCACCCGGGACAGGGGAGTCGAGCAGTACTTC. The encoded protein is CASSTRDRGVEQYF. The complete variable domain, with remaining parts taken from reference TRBV5-1 and TRBJ2-7, reads KAGVTQTPRYLIKTRGQQVTLSCSPISGHRSVSWYQQTPGQGLQFLFEYFSETQRNKGNFPGRFSGRQFSNSRSEMNVSTLELGDSALYLCASSTRDRGVEQYFGPGTRLTVT.